Listed here is a single T cell receptor (beta chain). This entry is derived from a study of blood T cells in healthy people across ages. Trimming took 3 bases from V and 5 from J; bases not matched to a gene: 10. This CDR3 has 16 amino acids. The germline V gene encodes CDR1 SGDLS and CDR2 YYNGEE. It was with a sample-barcoded 5' primer and a J-beta primer mix that a second PCR of about 6 to 12 cycles was run. From the 5' RACE reads, TCRdb called clonotypes with MiXCR, one entry per CDR3 protein. Seen here are 750,000 or so distinct CDR3 sequences, 25% observed once, and the top ten hold 9% to 9.5%. These data also featured in a second study, about T cells of mothers and their children.

The chain carries TRBV9 and TRBJ2-5; TRBD1 aligns across 10 bases. This sequence originates from a boy younger than 18 in good health. Sequencing was performed on blood. The CDR3 protein is CASSAPGQGRRETQYF. CDR3 sequence (DNA): TGTGCCAGCAGCGCACCGGGACAGGGGAGAAGGGAGACCCAGTACTTC.